Listed below are T cell receptor beta chains from one sample, sequenced in a study of OX40 agonist ivuxolimab in advanced cancers. Here immunoSEQ multiplex PCR was the method, and the copy in TCRdb shows in-frame clones only, minus some. In the table there are 21,000 or so clones, more than 75% of which are singletons. Specimen: CD4+ or CD8+ T cells sorted from blood, collected in a trial of the OX40 agonist ivuxolimab. These receptors were obtained from an adult with an advanced solid tumor such as melanoma, head and neck, liver or kidney cancer. Each CDR3 is given with its conserved first and last residue. A D gene is named only where the DNA matches it firmly. Part of the rows lack a size; the others show once, few, many or a class for expanded clones.

abundance: -
len: 14
j_gene: TRBJ1-1
v_gene: TRBV25-1
d_gene: -
CDR3aa: CASSEYGTETEAFF
CDR3nt: TGTGCCAGCAGTGAATATGGAACAGAGACTGAAGCTTTCTTT

abundance: -
len: 20
j_gene: TRBJ2-2
v_gene: TRBV19
d_gene: TRBD1
CDR3aa: CASSSVVEGQGAEYTGELFF
CDR3nt: TGTGCCAGTAGTAGCGTCGTCGAGGGACAGGGGGCAGAGTACACCGGGGAGCTGTTTTTT

abundance: -
len: 13
j_gene: TRBJ1-1
v_gene: TRBV7-9
d_gene: -
CDR3aa: CASSFSGNTEAFF
CDR3nt: TGTGCCAGCAGCTTTTCGGGGAACACTGAAGCTTTCTTT

abundance: once
len: 11
j_gene: TRBJ1-4
v_gene: TRBV28
d_gene: -
CDR3aa: CASSYNEKLFF
CDR3nt: TGTGCCAGCAGTTATAATGAAAAACTGTTTTTT

abundance: -
len: 14
j_gene: TRBJ2-1
v_gene: TRBV19
d_gene: TRBD2
CDR3aa: CASSPGTSYYEQFF
CDR3nt: TGTGCCAGTAGCCCCGGGACTAGTTATTATGAGCAGTTCTTC

abundance: -
len: 16
j_gene: TRBJ1-1
v_gene: TRBV4-2
d_gene: TRBD1
CDR3aa: CASSARTGAENTEAFF
CDR3nt: TGTGCCAGCAGCGCCCGGACAGGGGCCGAAAACACTGAAGCTTTCTTT

abundance: -
len: 14
j_gene: TRBJ2-1
v_gene: TRBV7-6
d_gene: -
CDR3aa: CASSWGGGHDEQFF
CDR3nt: TGTGCCAGCAGCTGGGGTGGGGGGCATGATGAGCAGTTCTTC

abundance: -
len: 15
j_gene: TRBJ2-2
v_gene: TRBV2
d_gene: -
CDR3aa: CASSVAGPDTGELFF
CDR3nt: TGTGCCAGCAGTGTGGCGGGGCCGGACACCGGGGAGCTGTTTTTT

abundance: -
len: 14
j_gene: TRBJ2-2
v_gene: TRBV6-5
d_gene: -
CDR3aa: CASSYQGDTGELFF
CDR3nt: TGTGCCAGCAGTTACCAGGGTGACACCGGGGAGCTGTTTTTT

abundance: -
len: 15
j_gene: TRBJ1-1
v_gene: TRBV5-6
d_gene: TRBD1
CDR3aa: CASSFWTGEYTEAFF
CDR3nt: TGTGCCAGCAGCTTTTGGACAGGGGAGTACACTGAAGCTTTCTTT

abundance: -
len: 17
j_gene: TRBJ1-2
v_gene: TRBV9
d_gene: TRBD1
CDR3aa: CASSETGTGGDGYGYTF
CDR3nt: TGTGCCAGCAGCGAGACCGGGACAGGGGGTGACGGCTATGGCTACACCTTC

abundance: -
len: 13
j_gene: TRBJ1-1
v_gene: TRBV7-9
d_gene: -
CDR3aa: CASSSQGQTEAFF
CDR3nt: TGTGCCAGCAGCTCCCAGGGGCAAACTGAAGCTTTCTTT

abundance: -
len: 13
j_gene: TRBJ2-1
v_gene: TRBV11-3
d_gene: -
CDR3aa: CASSFEPYNEQFF
CDR3nt: TGTGCCAGCAGCTTTGAACCCTACAATGAGCAGTTCTTC

abundance: -
len: 17
j_gene: TRBJ2-5
v_gene: TRBV9
d_gene: -
CDR3aa: CASSVGGTLQRGETQYF
CDR3nt: TGTGCCAGCAGCGTAGGGGGGACCCTTCAACGGGGAGAGACCCAGTACTTC

abundance: -
len: 13
j_gene: TRBJ1-5
v_gene: TRBV6-4
d_gene: -
CDR3aa: CASSEGGNQPQHF
CDR3nt: TGTGCCAGCAGTGAGGGGGGAAATCAGCCCCAGCATTTT

abundance: -
len: 14
j_gene: TRBJ1-4
v_gene: TRBV7-8
d_gene: -
CDR3aa: CASSLGQGRLELFF
CDR3nt: TGTGCCAGCAGCTTGGGGCAGGGGCGCCTAGAACTGTTTTTT

abundance: -
len: 14
j_gene: TRBJ2-5
v_gene: TRBV19
d_gene: -
CDR3aa: CASSPWDLQETQYF
CDR3nt: TGTGCCAGTAGTCCCTGGGACCTCCAAGAGACCCAGTACTTC

abundance: few
len: 14
j_gene: TRBJ2-3
v_gene: TRBV9
d_gene: -
CDR3aa: CASSVVGGTDTQYF
CDR3nt: TGTGCCAGCAGCGTAGTAGGGGGAACAGATACGCAGTATTTT

abundance: -
len: 15
j_gene: TRBJ2-7
v_gene: TRBV5-5
d_gene: TRBD1
CDR3aa: CASSLYSTGFYEQYF
CDR3nt: TGTGCCAGCAGCCTCTATTCGACAGGGTTCTACGAGCAGTACTTC

abundance: -
len: 13
j_gene: TRBJ2-7
v_gene: TRBV27
d_gene: -
CDR3aa: CASSLLLGSEQYF
CDR3nt: TGTGCCAGCAGTTTATTACTAGGGAGCGAGCAGTACTTC

abundance: once
len: 13
j_gene: TRBJ2-2
v_gene: TRBV6-6
d_gene: -
CDR3aa: CASNRRNTGELFF
CDR3nt: TGTGCCAGCAACCGCCGTAACACCGGGGAGCTGTTTTTT

abundance: -
len: 13
j_gene: TRBJ1-1
v_gene: TRBV4-2
d_gene: -
CDR3aa: CASSQGGHTEAFF
CDR3nt: TGTGCCAGCAGCCAAGGCGGGCACACTGAAGCTTTCTTT

abundance: -
len: 15
j_gene: TRBJ1-5
v_gene: TRBV27
d_gene: -
CDR3aa: CASSLYTGSNQPQHF
CDR3nt: TGTGCCAGCAGTTTGTACACAGGCAGCAATCAGCCCCAGCATTTT

abundance: -
len: 12
j_gene: TRBJ2-7
v_gene: TRBV2
d_gene: -
CDR3aa: CARGSGTYEQYF
CDR3nt: TGTGCCAGGGGGTCAGGGACCTACGAGCAGTACTTC

abundance: once
len: 14
j_gene: TRBJ2-7
v_gene: TRBV9
d_gene: -
CDR3aa: CASSPRLQAHEQYF
CDR3nt: TGTGCCAGCAGCCCCAGGCTCCAAGCCCACGAGCAGTACTTC

abundance: -
len: 15
j_gene: TRBJ1-1
v_gene: TRBV5-1
d_gene: -
CDR3aa: CASSWTANENTEAFF
CDR3nt: TGCGCCAGCAGCTGGACCGCAAATGAGAACACTGAAGCTTTCTTT